This is a list of T cell receptor beta chains from one sample in a study of blood T cells in healthy people across ages. TCRdb re-analysed the 5' RACE reads in MiXCR, keeping a single row per CDR3 protein. The data hold hundreds of thousands of distinct CDR3 sequences, with over 40% observed a single time. What was sequenced was blood. Receptors were obtained from a woman over 75 in good health. Each CDR3 is given with its conserved first and last residue. A D gene is named only where the DNA matches it firmly. Some rows have no size entry. The others give once, few or many, or a class for an expanded clone.

V gene	clone size	CDR3 length	D gene	J gene	CDR3 protein	CDR3 DNA
TRBV24-1	NA	12	NA	TRBJ1-5	CATSEGSQPQHF	TGTGCCACCAGTGAAGGGTCTCAGCCCCAGCATTTT
TRBV7-9	NA	15	TRBD2	TRBJ2-3	CASSLTAGGTDTQYF	TGTGCCAGCAGCTTAACAGCGGGAGGGACAGATACGCAGTATTTT
TRBV2	many	15	TRBD2	TRBJ2-3	CASTLLSGETDTQYF	TGTGCCAGCACCTTGCTTAGCGGGGAGACAGATACGCAGTATTTT
TRBV6-2/TRBV6-3	many	15	NA	TRBJ2-4	CASSYGGSNPNIQYF	TGTGCCAGCAGTTACGGCGGGTCGAACCCAAACATTCAGTACTTC
TRBV20-1	NA	13	NA	TRBJ2-5	CSALTNVGNEQYF	TGCAGTGCTCTAACGAATGTCGGCAATGAGCAGTACTTC
TRBV4-1	NA	15	TRBD1	TRBJ2-7	CASSQDPGQGYEQYF	TGCGCCAGCAGCCAAGATCCCGGACAGGGCTACGAGCAGTACTTC
TRBV3-1	many	11	NA	TRBJ2-1	CASSQAHEQFF	TGTGCCAGCAGCCAAGCCCATGAGCAGTTCTTC
TRBV7-3	few	12	NA	TRBJ1-1	CASSSQTGEAFF	TGTGCCAGCAGCTCCCAGACAGGAGAAGCTTTCTTT
TRBV7-9	NA	14	NA	TRBJ1-1	CASSSFLSTAEAFF	TGTGCCAGCAGCTCCTTCTTAAGTACCGCTGAAGCTTTCTTT
TRBV5-1	NA	13	TRBD1	TRBJ1-1	CASSARTGDKAFF	TGCGCCAGCAGCGCCCGGACAGGGGATAAAGCTTTCTTT
TRBV18	many	13	NA	TRBJ2-7	CASSPGVRSDQYF	TGTGCCAGCTCACCCGGTGTCCGGTCAGATCAGTACTTC
TRBV5-1	many	16	TRBD2	TRBJ2-5	CASSLEGLAGIRTQYF	TGCGCCAGCAGCTTGGAGGGACTAGCGGGGATACGGACCCAGTACTTC
TRBV27	NA	16	TRBD2	TRBJ2-1	CASSRPIAGGRNEQFF	TGTGCCAGCAGTCGTCCAATAGCGGGAGGCCGCAATGAGCAGTTCTTC
TRBV29-1	NA	10	NA	TRBJ2-5	CSAWRSEQYF	TGCAGCGCCTGGAGGAGTGAGCAGTACTTC
TRBV7-2	NA	14	NA	TRBJ2-7	CASSLGGKSYEQYF	TGTGCCAGCAGCTTAGGGGGGAAATCCTACGAGCAGTACTTC
TRBV7-9	many	15	NA	TRBJ1-4	CASSPAGGTNEKLFF	TGTGCCAGCAGCCCCGCGGGGGGTACTAATGAAAAACTGTTTTTT
TRBV2	NA	12	NA	TRBJ2-3	CASKTSPNTQYF	TGTGCCAGCAAGACTAGTCCTAATACGCAGTATTTT
TRBV4-2	NA	14	NA	TRBJ2-7	CASSQDTGPYEQYF	TGTGCCAGCAGCCAAGACACGGGACCTTACGAGCAGTACTTC
TRBV4-2	NA	16	NA	TRBJ2-4	CASSQGPPLAKNIQYF	TGTGCCAGCAGCCAAGGACCCCCTTTAGCCAAAAACATTCAGTACTTC
TRBV20-1	NA	15	NA	TRBJ1-5	CSARGTRGTDQPQHF	TGCAGTGCTAGAGGGACTCGGGGGACCGATCAGCCCCAGCATTTT
TRBV7-9	many	15	NA	TRBJ2-1	CASSLPGREINEQFF	TGTGCCAGCAGCTTACCCGGCAGGGAGATCAATGAGCAGTTCTTC
TRBV11-1	few	21	TRBD2	TRBJ2-6	CASSLRTVTSGLSSGANVLTF	TGTGCCAGCAGCTTAAGGACAGTCACTAGCGGCCTTAGCTCTGGGGCCAACGTCCTGACTTTC
TRBV20-1	NA	16	NA	TRBJ1-5	CSARRTGLWSNQPQHF	TGCAGTGCTAGACGCACGGGACTCTGGTCCAATCAGCCCCAGCATTTT
TRBV5-1	many	16	TRBD1	TRBJ2-7	CASSLGGTGQLYEQYF	TGCGCCAGCAGCTTGGGGGGGACAGGTCAACTCTACGAGCAGTACTTC
TRBV20-1	NA	11	NA	TRBJ2-1	CSALQLETQFF	TGCAGTGCCCTTCAGCTAGAAACCCAGTTCTTC
TRBV18	few	13	NA	TRBJ2-1	CASSPFPGREQFF	TGTGCCAGCTCACCTTTCCCGGGTAGAGAGCAGTTCTTC
TRBV29-1	many	15	TRBD2	TRBJ2-5	CSVRSTGGSQETQYF	TGCAGCGTTCGATCCACGGGGGGATCACAAGAGACCCAGTACTTC
TRBV7-2	many	12	NA	TRBJ1-2	CASSLPTYGYTF	TGTGCCAGCAGCTTACCGACCTATGGCTACACCTTC
TRBV11-2	NA	15	TRBD1	TRBJ1-1	CASSLETGRGTEAFF	TGTGCCAGCAGCTTAGAGACAGGGAGGGGCACTGAAGCTTTCTTT
TRBV29-1	NA	12	NA	TRBJ2-7	CSVGASAYEQYF	TGCAGCGTTGGGGCCAGCGCCTACGAGCAGTACTTC
TRBV15	NA	15	TRBD1	TRBJ1-4	CATSRTQGANEKLFF	TGTGCCACCAGCAGAACCCAGGGGGCTAATGAAAAACTGTTTTTT
TRBV12-3/TRBV12-4	NA	14	TRBD1	TRBJ2-5	CASSYWTGKETRYF	TGTGCCAGCAGCTACTGGACAGGGAAAGAGACCCGGTACTTC
TRBV30	NA	13	NA	TRBJ1-2	CAWSPSGAYGYTF	TGTGCCTGGAGTCCGTCAGGGGCCTATGGCTACACCTTC
TRBV7-2	many	15	NA	TRBJ1-6	CASSPQSSYNSPLHF	TGTGCCAGCAGCCCCCAAAGCTCCTATAATTCACCCCTCCACTTT
TRBV20-1	NA	16	NA	TRBJ1-5	CSARDAPQRWGQPQHF	TGCAGTGCTAGAGATGCCCCCCAAAGGTGGGGCCAGCCCCAGCATTTT
TRBV27	many	11	NA	TRBJ1-1	CASSFGTEAFF	TGTGCCAGCAGTTTCGGTACTGAAGCTTTCTTT
TRBV4-1	NA	15	NA	TRBJ1-6	CASSQAAQINSPLHF	TGCGCCAGCAGCCAAGCGGCACAGATTAATTCACCCCTCCACTTT
TRBV4-3	NA	14	NA	TRBJ2-1	CASSQEWLSNEQFF	TGCGCCAGCAGCCAAGAGTGGCTTTCTAATGAGCAGTTCTTC
TRBV29-1	once	13	TRBD2	TRBJ2-7	CSVRLAESYEQYF	TGCAGCGTCCGACTAGCGGAGTCCTACGAGCAGTACTTC
TRBV7-3	NA	16	NA	TRBJ2-2	CASSFNSRANTGELFF	TGTGCCAGCAGCTTCAACTCCAGGGCGAACACCGGGGAGCTGTTTTTT
TRBV7-2	NA	15	NA	TRBJ2-1	CASSFLQGFFNEQFF	TGTGCCAGCAGCTTCCTTCAGGGATTCTTCAATGAGCAGTTCTTC
TRBV11-2	NA	16	TRBD2	TRBJ2-3	CASSRTSGRGADTQYF	TGTGCCAGCAGCCGTACTAGCGGGAGAGGGGCAGATACGCAGTATTTT
TRBV3-1	once	15	NA	TRBJ2-5	CASSQGGGYYNEQYF	TGTGCCAGCAGCCAAGGAGGCGGGTACTACAATGAGCAGTACTTC
TRBV21-1	NA	14	NA	TRBJ2-7	CASSKGARSYEQYF	TGTGCCAGCAGCAAAGGGGCCCGGTCCTACGAGCAGTACTTC
TRBV3-1	few	13	NA	TRBJ1-5	CASSQDLNQPQHF	TGTGCCAGCAGCCAAGATCTGAATCAGCCCCAGCATTTT
TRBV29-1	NA	16	TRBD2	TRBJ2-3	CSVEDSQRGYTDTQYF	TGCAGCGTTGAAGATTCCCAGCGGGGGTACACAGATACGCAGTATTTT
TRBV20-1	NA	14	NA	TRBJ1-5	CSAFPRGPNQPQHF	TGCAGTGCCTTCCCCCGGGGCCCGAATCAGCCCCAGCATTTT
TRBV5-1	few	13	TRBD1	TRBJ2-7	CASSLTGGLEQYF	TGCGCCAGCAGCCTGACAGGGGGCCTCGAGCAGTACTTC
TRBV27	few	15	NA	TRBJ2-3	CASTSAGADTDTQYF	TGTGCCAGCACCTCTGCCGGGGCGGACACAGATACGCAGTATTTT
TRBV11-1	NA	15	TRBD1	TRBJ2-5	CASSLAGTALRAQYF	TGTGCCAGCAGCTTAGCGGGGACAGCCTTACGAGCGCAGTACTTC
TRBV7-9	few	14	NA	TRBJ2-4	CAAGRPSAKNIQYF	TGTGCCGCGGGGAGGCCCAGTGCCAAAAACATTCAGTACTTC
TRBV5-5	NA	14	NA	TRBJ2-7	CASSIPGLLYEQYF	TGTGCCAGCAGCATACCGGGACTCCTATACGAGCAGTACTTC
TRBV6-5	many	13	NA	TRBJ2-5	CASCLRPQETQYF	TGTGCCAGCTGTTTGCGGCCACAAGAGACCCAGTACTTC
TRBV5-1	many	12	NA	TRBJ2-1	CASSFPLDEQFF	TGCGCCAGCAGCTTTCCGTTGGATGAGCAGTTCTTC
TRBV25-1	NA	18	TRBD1	TRBJ2-2	CASSGRGTGSDFAGELFF	TGTGCCAGCAGTGGGAGGGGGACAGGGTCAGATTTTGCCGGGGAGCTGTTTTTT
TRBV2	few	12	TRBD2	TRBJ2-2	CASSGREGELFF	TGTGCCAGTAGCGGGAGGGAAGGGGAGCTGTTTTTT
TRBV30	NA	12	NA	TRBJ2-5	CAWKQSLGVQYF	TGTGCCTGGAAACAGAGCCTGGGGGTGCAGTACTTC
TRBV3-1	NA	15	TRBD1	TRBJ2-7	CASSQASRDRAEQYF	TGTGCCAGCAGCCAAGCTTCCCGGGACAGGGCCGAGCAGTACTTC
TRBV15	NA	15	NA	TRBJ2-5	CATSRGTGYQETQYF	TGTGCCACCAGCAGAGGGACCGGGTACCAAGAGACCCAGTACTTC